This T cell receptor (beta chain) was obtained from a study of T cell responses to AZD1222 COVID-19 vaccine. In the study overall: Whether given at about 4 or about 12 weeks, second doses were pooled. General study points: Dominant at 160-218 and 743-854, vaccine-associated CD4 TCRs also spanned spike.

As to this clone: Its antigen is undetermined.

This CDR3 spans 13 amino acids. Germline CDR1 and CDR2: LGHDT and YNNKEL (reference sequence). Between the trimmed V and J ends, which lost 2 bases and 9 bases, there was a span of 11 bases. The repertoire was sequenced with immunoSEQ multiplex PCR; TCRdb's copy has only in-frame clones and lacks some. The sample contains more than 250,000 clones, more than 80% of which appear only once. This chain links TRBV3-1 (or the pseudogene TRBV3-2) with TRBJ2-1; D unclear. The origin of this receptor is an adult in good health. The sequenced sample was peripheral blood, obtained on day 0 of AZD1222 vaccination. Written as DNA, the CDR3 is TGTGCCAGCAGCCAAAAGGGTTTTGGTGAGCAGTTCTTC. Translated: CASSQKGFGEQFF.